The 25 T cell receptor beta chains below all came from one sample that was sequenced in a study of post-analysis software for immune sequencing data. No cognate antigen is known for these TCRs. General observations from the study: Roughly 5 TRBV segments, TRBV5-6, TRBV5-1 and TRBV20-1 among them, were found more frequent in patients than controls.

Unique molecular identifiers featured in each of the TCR beta cDNA libraries. MiXCR, applied by TCRdb to the PCR reads, yields one record per CDR3 protein. This table has hundreds of thousands of distinct CDR3 sequences, roughly 29% appearing once. Sequencing input: blood. These receptors all come from a girl aged 5-17 years with multiple sclerosis.

This clonotype was seen more than once but under ten times. V gene TRBV20-1 combines with J gene TRBJ2-5; D possibly uses TRBD1 or TRBD2 (5 bases each). The assigned J gene may be wrong: the sequence end matches TRBJ2-7 better. The CDR3 has 12 residues. Germline V lookup: CDR1 DFQATT, CDR2 SNEGSKA (reference sequence). CDR3 protein: CSVKRGAGEQYF. CDR3 DNA: TGCAGTGTCAAACGAGGGGCCGGCGAGCAGTACTTC.

V and J are TRBV7-2 and TRBJ2-4, with 8 bases fitting TRBD1. With 4 bases clipped from V and 0 bases from J, the junction kept 2 bases outside the gene matches. Germline V gives CDR1 SGHTA, CDR2 FQGNSA. The CDR3 is 15 amino acids. The CDR3 is CASSSTGGAKNIQYF. As DNA, the CDR3 is TGTGCCAGCAGCTCTACAGGGGGAGCCAAAAACATTCAGTACTTC. Together with reference TRBV7-2 and TRBJ2-4, the CDR3 gives the full variable domain: GAGVSQSPSNKVTEKGKDVELRCDPISGHTALYWYRQSLGQGLEFLIYFQGNSAPDKSGLPSDRFSAERTGGSVSTLTIQRTQQEDSAVYLCASSSTGGAKNIQYFGAGTRLSVL.

J is TRBJ1-5 and V is TRBV24-1; a weak D match, TRBD1 (5 bases). Germline CDR1 reads KGHDR; CDR2 reads SFDVKD. This CDR3 is 15 amino acids long. Trimming cost V 7 bases and J 5 bases, with 17 bases left between them. The CDR3 sequence: CATSPGAGDHQPQHF. The CDR3 region has the DNA TGTGCCACCAGCCCTGGGGCGGGGGACCATCAGCCCCAGCATTTT.

Only a few counts were recorded for this clonotype. The rearrangement uses TRBV29-1 and TRBJ2-5; 11 bases are shared with TRBD2. CDR1 SQVTM and CDR2 ANQGSEA come from the germline V gene. This CDR3 spans 13 amino acids. V trimming: 6 bases; J trimming: 11 bases; junction bases outside the gene matches: 11. The CDR3 nucleotides read TGCAGCGTGCCGACTAGCGGGACGGGGGAGCAGTACTTC. Translated: CSVPTSGTGEQYF.

This clonotype has a handful of counts. The chain recombines TRBV12-3 or TRBV12-4 with TRBJ2-4, with 14 bases lining up with TRBD2. The CDR3 covers 18 residues. Trimming removed 6 bases from V and 3 bases from J; junction bases left unmatched: 10. CDR3 amino acids: CASRRLAGGLGDKNIQYF. The CDR3 DNA reads TGTGCCAGCAGAAGACTAGCGGGAGGGCTTGGGGACAAAAACATTCAGTACTTC.

The chain has TRBV19 and TRBJ2-1, with D unclear. The ends were cut back, 5 bases at V and 10 bases at J, with 12 bases in the middle. The CDR3 is made up of 12 amino acids. Per the germline V gene, CDR1 is LNHDA and CDR2 is SQIVND (reference sequence). CDR3 amino acids: CASSPGPGEQFF. The CDR3 coding sequence is TGTGCCAGTAGTCCGGGCCCTGGGGAGCAGTTCTTC.

The chain is built from TRBV24-1 and TRBJ2-5; TRBD2 matches at 7 bases. Germline CDR1 KGHDR, CDR2 SFDVKD. V lost 7 bases and J lost 11; bases outside the gene matches: 18. The CDR3 totals 15 residues. The CDR3 loop reads CATRAGELPYDEQYF. In nucleotides, the CDR3 is TGTGCCACCAGGGCGGGGGAACTACCATACGATGAGCAGTACTTC.

The rearrangement uses TRBV14 and TRBJ1-1, with TRBD1 identical over 7 bases. The CDR3 spans 13 residues. Per germline, CDR1 SGHDN and CDR2 FVKESK. The ends lost 5 bases at V and 11 bases at J; junction bases unmatched: 11. The CDR3 nucleotides are TGTGCCAGCAGCATACAGGGGACAAGGGGGGCTTTCTTT. Translation: CASSIQGTRGAFF.

This clonotype was observed a few times. The J gene is TRBJ2-5, the V gene TRBV28; 7 bases align to TRBD2. J gave up 5 bases and V 2 bases, and 8 bases lay outside the gene matches. This CDR3 contains 15 residues. Germline values: CDR1 MDHEN, CDR2 SYDVKM. The CDR3 sequence is CASSLSGARGETQYF. In nucleotides, the CDR3 is TGTGCCAGCAGTTTAAGCGGGGCTCGGGGGGAGACCCAGTACTTC.

This clonotype was seen a few times. This chain uses TRBV9 with TRBJ2-7; TRBD1 is a possible D gene (6 bases). Between the trimmed V and J ends, which lost 4 bases and 3 bases, there was a span of 14 bases. Germline lookup yields CDR1 SGDLS and CDR2 YYNGEE. CDR3 length equals 14 residues. The CDR3 DNA reads TGTGCCAGCAGCCCCCAGACAGGATACTACGAGCAGTACTTC. Translation: CASSPQTGYYEQYF.

This clonotype appeared a few times. The chain joins TRBV2 to TRBJ2-1; D is unclear. The germline V gene has CDR1 SNHLY and CDR2 FYNNEI. V was shortened by 4 bases and J by 6 bases, with 10 bases between the two germline ends. The CDR3 loop spans 13 amino acids. The CDR3 spells CASSAQGFNEQFF. The CDR3 nucleotides read TGTGCCAGCAGTGCCCAAGGTTTCAATGAGCAGTTCTTC.

This rearrangement joins TRBV12-3 or TRBV12-4 to TRBJ2-3; tentatively, D is TRBD2 (6 bases). Trimming removed 6 bases from V and 2 bases from J, with 15 bases in between. This CDR3 has 15 amino acids. This CDR3 reads CASRLASLPTDTQYF. In DNA, the CDR3 is TGTGCCAGCAGACTAGCTAGTTTACCCACAGATACGCAGTATTTT.

The chain has TRBV6-6 and TRBJ2-3, with D perhaps matching TRBD1 (6 bases). The ends were cut back, 6 bases at V and 4 bases at J, with 14 bases in the middle. CDR3 length: 14 amino acids. Germline V gives CDR1 MNHNY, CDR2 SVGAGI (reference sequence). In DNA, the CDR3 is TGTGCCAGCAGCCAGGGGATCGTCGCAGATACGCAGTATTTT. Translated, it gives CASSQGIVADTQYF.

The chain links TRBV7-9 to TRBJ2-7; D is possibly TRBD2 (5 bases). CDR3 length: 14 amino acids. V was cut by 5 bases and J by 4 bases, with 15 bases left in between. CDR1 SEHNR and CDR2 FQNEAQ come from the germline V gene (reference sequence). DNA of the CDR3: TGTGCCAGCAGCCCGGCGAGGGAGAAATACGAGCAGTACTTC. Translating it yields CASSPAREKYEQYF.

The chain is built from TRBV24-1 and TRBJ2-3, with 12 bases identical to TRBD2. Germline assignment: CDR1 KGHDR and CDR2 SFDVKD. Trimming took 2 bases from V and 0 from J; bases not matched to a gene: 5. The CDR3 contains 18 residues. The CDR3 nucleotides are TGTGCCACCAGTGATTATCGGACTAGCGGGGTTAGCACAGATACGCAGTATTTT. It translates to CATSDYRTSGVSTDTQYF.

This chain uses TRBV12-3 or TRBV12-4 with TRBJ2-1; no clear D. The CDR3 consists of 11 residues. The V and J ends lost 7 bases and 8 bases respectively, with 9 bases between them. CDR3 nucleotide sequence: TGTGCCAGCATCGGTTTGGATGAGCAGTTCTTC. Its translation: CASIGLDEQFF.

The genes are TRBV29-1 and TRBJ2-5; 13 nucleotides line up with TRBD2. The J segment lost 2 bases and the V segment lost 8 bases, leaving 8 bases of the junction unmatched. CDR3 length: 15 residues. Germline CDR1 reads SQVTM; CDR2 reads ANQGSEA. The CDR3 protein is CSIGLAGVGQETQYF. The CDR3 nucleotides read TGCAGCATAGGACTAGCGGGAGTTGGTCAAGAGACCCAGTACTTC.

This clonotype was picked up a small number of times. The CDR3 here is CSATRDAAGDTQYF. The CDR3 DNA sequence: TGCAGTGCTACCCGGGACGCCGCAGGGGATACGCAGTATTTT. The J gene is TRBJ2-3, the V gene TRBV20-1; D tentatively reads TRBD1 or TRBD2 (5 bases each). The V end was cut by 4 bases, the J end by 6 bases, with 17 bases between. This CDR3 region has 14 residues. Germline V gene data show CDR1 as DFQATT and CDR2 as SNEGSKA (reference sequence).

This clonotype appeared a single time. V is TRBV3-1 and J is TRBJ1-2; no clear D. This CDR3 comprises 16 residues. Trimming shortened V by 4 bases and J by 1 base, and 16 bases separated the two germline ends. The germline V gene encodes CDR1 LGHDT and CDR2 YNNKEL (reference sequence). CDR3 sequence reads: CASSPVPQLRNYGYTF. The CDR3 DNA sequence: TGTGCCAGCAGCCCCGTGCCCCAGCTACGTAACTATGGCTACACCTTC.

This chain links TRBV13 with TRBJ2-5; 7 bases agree with TRBD2. CDR1 is PRHDT and CDR2 is FYEKMQ in the germline V gene (reference sequence). The ends lost 6 bases at V and 11 bases at J; junction bases unmatched: 15. The CDR3 length is 14 residues. The CDR3 region has the DNA TGTGCCAGCAGAGTTAGGGAGGGCCTGGGGGAGCAGTACTTC. Residues: CASRVREGLGEQYF.

The chain has TRBV29-1 and TRBJ2-1; 7 nucleotides align to TRBD1. Germline V gene sequence: CDR1 SQVTM, CDR2 ANQGSEA. V lost 5 bases to trimming and J lost 7 bases; unmatched junction nucleotides: 5. The CDR3 contains 12 residues. The CDR3 DNA sequence: TGCAGCGTTACAGGGGCATATAATGAGCAGTTCTTC. It specifies CSVTGAYNEQFF.

The DNA of the CDR3 is TGTGCCAGCAGTTTATTAGCTACGAGGCAGTACTTC. Residues: CASSLLATRQYF. This chain joins TRBV12-3 or TRBV12-4 and TRBJ2-7; D is ambiguous. Deletions cut 2 bases from V and 9 bases from J, with 11 bases between. The CDR3 contains 12 residues.

This clonotype turned up a few times. The V call is TRBV20-1, the J call TRBJ2-1; the match to TRBD2 covers 11 bases. The length of the CDR3 is 16 residues. The ends lost 0 bases at V and 10 bases at J; junction bases unmatched: 11. In germline, CDR1 is DFQATT, CDR2 SNEGSKA (reference sequence). The CDR3 region has the DNA TGCAGTGCTAGAGATCCGGCAGCCGGGACTAGCGGAGAGCAGTTCTTC. Translating it yields CSARDPAAGTSGEQFF.

Points on this clonotype: The junction departs from germline at one end; a sequencing error may be responsible. The chain employs TRBV2 and TRBJ2-1; D perhaps matches TRBD2 (6 bases). Germline V gives CDR1 SNHLY, CDR2 FYNNEI. This CDR3 has 14 amino acids. The CDR3 protein is CAGRSSEGNNEQFF. CDR3 in DNA: TGTGCCGGCAGGAGCTCGGAGGGGAACAATGAGCAGTTCTTC.

In its sample, this clonotype was seen many times. The chain couples TRBV6-5 to TRBJ2-5, with 7 bases lining up with TRBD1. Germline lookup yields CDR1 MNHEY and CDR2 SVGAGI. The junction had 6 bases not matched to a gene; V was cut back by 7 bases and J by 4 bases. The CDR3 is 13 amino acids. Written as DNA, the CDR3 is TGTGCCAGCACTAGACAGGGTAGAGAGACCCAGTACTTC. It codes for CASTRQGRETQYF.